The 9 T cell receptor beta chains below all came from one sample that was sequenced in a study of Graves' ophthalmopathy and Graves' hyperthyroidism. Investigators amplified TCR beta CDR3 regions from RNA transcripts. An opening RT-PCR round employed HTBI primers and preceded a second-round multiplex PCR. TCRdb passed the multiplex PCR reads through MiXCR, listing each CDR3 protein once. The sample holds about 700,000 distinct CDR3 sequences; roughly 41% are singletons and the top ten take over 2.5%. Material for sequencing was peripheral blood. The receptors stem from an adult man with Graves' ophthalmopathy.

The chain is built from TRBV10-3 and TRBJ1-2; 7 bases map to TRBD1. V gave up 6 bases and J gave up 4 bases; unmatched junction bases: 11. This CDR3 spans 15 amino acids. Germline values: CDR1 ENHRY, CDR2 SYGVKD. CDR3 nucleotides: TGTGCCATCAGCGGGACAGCAGACAGGGTCTATGGCTACACCTTC. Translation gives CAISGTADRVYGYTF.

Comments on this clonotype: This CDR3 is missing its conserved last phenylalanine or tryptophan, likely due to a read error. The DNA is left out, because the CDR3 cannot be placed on it with certainty; the CDR3 is given as TCRdb lists it. This rearrangement joins TRBV2 to TRBJ2-5; whether TRBD2, the table's D call, matches the DNA was not checked. The CDR3 length is 8 residues, termini included. Germline CDR1 SNHLY, CDR2 FYNNEI. CDR3 in amino acids: CATKAGTS.

This clonotype has at least ten counts. The chain carries TRBV10-3 and TRBJ1-6; D gene uncertain. Germline loops: CDR1 ENHRY, CDR2 SYGVKD. With 0 bases removed from V and 6 bases from J, the gap between germline ends came to 9 bases. The CDR3 runs 15 residues. Written as DNA, the CDR3 is TGTGCCATCAGTGAGTCAGAGGGATTTAATTCACCCCTCCACTTT. Translated, it gives CAISESEGFNSPLHF.

The sample holds many counts of this clonotype. The genes are TRBV6-6 and TRBJ1-4, with D maybe TRBD1 (5 bases). The CDR3 has 12 residues. The germline V and J ends were trimmed by 8 bases and 5 bases, with 9 bases remaining between them. In germline, CDR1 is MNHNY, CDR2 SVGAGI (reference sequence). CDR3 residues: CASGRDNEKLFF. CDR3 sequence (DNA): TGTGCCAGCGGTAGGGACAATGAAAAACTGTTTTTT.

This chain connects TRBV7-9 to TRBJ2-5; D might be TRBD2 (5 bases). The end of the DNA is better explained by TRBJ2-1, so the J call may be wrong. The CDR3 runs 13 residues. Germline-derived CDR1 and CDR2 are SEHNR and FQNEAQ (reference sequence). CDR3 protein: CASSELAYNEQFF. The CDR3 DNA sequence: TGTGCCAGCTCCGAACTAGCCTACAATGAGCAGTTCTTC.

A remark on this clonotype: At one of its ends the junction is not consistent with the germline gene, which may arise from a read error. V gene TRBV10-2 combines with J gene TRBJ2-5, with TRBD2 identical over 7 bases. The CDR3 consists of 14 residues. Germline values: CDR1 WSHSY, CDR2 SAAADI. The DNA of the CDR3 is TGCGCCAGTACTGGGACTAATCTACAAGAGGCCCAGTACTTC. Translating gives CASTGTNLQEAQYF.

The rearrangement links TRBV5-1 to TRBJ2-5; TRBD2 matches at 14 bases. The length of the CDR3 is 18 residues. The germline V gene encodes CDR1 SGHRS and CDR2 YFSETQ. Trimming cost V 3 bases and J 4 bases; bases outside gene matches: 11. This CDR3 is CASSSTGLAGGRRETQYF. Here the CDR3 DNA reads TGCGCCAGCAGCTCAACCGGACTAGCGGGGGGCCGGAGAGAGACCCAGTACTTC.

The chain is built from TRBV4-2 and TRBJ1-2; D uncertain. This CDR3 comprises 16 residues. The germline CDR1 and CDR2 sequences are LGHNA and YNFKEQ. The V end lost 0 bases, the J end lost 4 bases, and 15 bases lay between the germline ends. CDR3 nucleotide sequence: TGTGCCAGCAGCCAAGACGCGCCCGGGGATGGCTATGGCTACACCTTC. Protein: CASSQDAPGDGYGYTF.

This clonotype has only a few counts. The gene calls are TRBV5-5 and TRBJ1-4; D call uncertain. The ends were cut back, 4 bases at V and 4 bases at J, with 11 bases in the middle. The germline V gene has CDR1 SGHKS and CDR2 YYEKEE (reference sequence). The CDR3 spans 14 residues. The DNA of the CDR3 is TGTGCCAGCAGCCAAGATACAAGTAATGAAAAACTGTTTTTT. Encoded protein: CASSQDTSNEKLFF.